This T cell receptor beta chain came from a study of shared clonotypes between healthy human individuals. Per sorted-subset replicate PCR, input was approximately 0.2 ug DNA, representing around 29,000 T cell genomes. TCRdb keeps only in-frame clones here, not all; method: immunoSEQ multiplex PCR. This sample has some 1,600,000 clones; approximately 98% occur once, and the top ten carry approximately 0.44%. Adult Caucasians living in Nashville, Tennessee made up all of the donors. Regarding the study as a whole: Deeper or shallower sequencing was expected to change how clonotypes are shared among donors.

The table lists this clone with a count of one. Its antigen is unidentified. From germline, CDR1 is SGDLS and CDR2 YYNGEE. Trimming left V 4 bases short and J 0 bases short, with 14 bases between. The CDR3 sequence is 16 residues long. The clonotype was recovered from a man between 25 and 39 years old in good health. Specimen: naive CD4+ T cells sorted from blood. Subset in this sample: CD45RA+ positively selected. The rearrangement links TRBV9 to TRBJ1-3; D ambiguous. The CDR3 sequence: CASSSTLRGSGNTIYF. As DNA, the CDR3 is TGTGCCAGCAGCTCCACACTCCGAGGCTCTGGAAACACCATATATTTT.